This TCR beta chain is drawn from a study of technical replicates of blood from four donors. Trimming took 6 bases from V and 1 from J; bases not matched to a gene: 6. Per the germline V gene, CDR1 is MDHEN and CDR2 is SYDVKM. The CDR3 spans 15 residues. The protocol was immunoSEQ multiplex PCR, while the TCRdb copy is restricted to in-frame clones and leaves out a portion. The sample shows about 83,000 clones, approximately 96% of them seen only once. Sample: T cells isolated from PBMCs. This sequence originates from a human donor in good health. The rearrangement links TRBV28 to TRBJ2-7, with 10 bases matching TRBD1. CDR3 amino acids: CASRKGQGGSYEQYF. CDR3 sequence (DNA): TGTGCCAGCAGGAAAGGACAGGGGGGGTCCTACGAGCAGTACTTC.